This T cell receptor beta chain was sequenced during a study of neoadjuvant nivolumab and ipilimumab in lung cancer. Study-wide context: The combination arm added day-1 ipilimumab 1 mg/kg to nivolumab 3 mg/kg on days 1, 15, 29.

Study-level results: Blood richness before therapy tracked richness in tumors resected after neoadjuvant therapy.

Trimming removed 3 bases from V and 3 bases from J, with 9 bases in between. From germline, CDR1 is LNHDA and CDR2 SQIVND (reference sequence). The CDR3 totals 14 residues. Points on this clone: What it binds is unknown.

This table comes from immunoSEQ multiplex PCR, and its TCRdb copy is limited to in-frame clones, with some not included. The data contain approximately 17,000 clones, about 72% of them singletons. The sample here was tumor tissue, taken after neoadjuvant nivolumab, alone or with ipilimumab, at or shortly before surgery. This sequence originates from an adult with non-small cell lung cancer. V usage is TRBV19 and J usage is TRBJ1-5; D gene ambiguous. CDR3 region: CASSMGGNNQPQHF. The CDR3 nucleotides read TGTGCCAGTAGTATGGGCGGAAACAATCAGCCCCAGCATTTT.